This entry lists 20 T cell receptor beta chains sequenced from one sample in a study of blood T cell repertoires in COVID-19. Some clones are missing from TCRdb's copy, which holds only in-frame ones; the method was immunoSEQ multiplex PCR. This table has more than 250,000 clones, more than 70% appearing once. The sample consisted of peripheral blood. These receptors all come from a woman in her 30s with COVID-19, enrolled during active disease.

The chain links TRBV2 to TRBJ2-1; 9 bases match TRBD2. The junction had 8 bases not matched to a gene; V was cut back by 4 bases and J by 7 bases. This CDR3 region has 15 residues. The germline V gene has CDR1 SNHLY and CDR2 FYNNEI. This CDR3 reads CASSGWRGGGNEQFF. CDR3 nucleotides: TGTGCCAGCAGTGGATGGCGGGGGGGCGGTAATGAGCAGTTCTTC.

V usage is TRBV2 and J usage is TRBJ1-2; 10 bases match TRBD1. This CDR3 has 13 residues. Trimming cost V 8 bases and J 7 bases; bases outside gene matches: 7. CDR1 SNHLY and CDR2 FYNNEI come from the germline V gene. The CDR3 is CASVGQGVAGYTF. CDR3 nucleotides: TGTGCCAGCGTAGGACAGGGGGTGGCTGGCTACACCTTC.

This rearrangement joins TRBV7-6 to TRBJ2-2; 9 bases align to TRBD1. Trimming took 5 bases from V and 6 from J; bases not matched to a gene: 13. This CDR3 is 17 amino acids long. Germline V gives CDR1 SGHVS, CDR2 FNYEAQ. The CDR3 coding sequence is TGTGCCAGCAGCCCTAGACCAGGACAGGGGTGGTCCGGGGAGCTGTTTTTT. Its protein is CASSPRPGQGWSGELFF.

The chain links TRBV27 to TRBJ2-3, with a tentative D call TRBD2 (7 bases). Trimming left V 2 bases short and J 5 bases short, with 17 bases between. The CDR3 covers 16 residues. Per germline, CDR1 MNHEY and CDR2 SMNVEV (reference sequence). CDR3 residues: CASSLSWGGAGDTQYF. CDR3 nucleotide sequence: TGTGCCAGCAGTTTAAGTTGGGGGGGGGCCGGAGATACGCAGTATTTT.

This chain uses TRBV5-5 with TRBJ2-7, with 7 positions matching TRBD1. Germline assignment: CDR1 SGHKS and CDR2 YYEKEE (reference sequence). The length of the CDR3 is 15 residues. Trimming took 0 bases from V and 2 from J; bases not matched to a gene: 5. The CDR3 spells CASSLAGQTPYEQYF. CDR3 DNA: TGTGCCAGCAGCTTGGCGGGACAGACCCCCTACGAGCAGTACTTC.

This clone was recorded only once. DNA for the CDR3: TGTGCCAGTATCCCGACAGCCAACTATAATTCACCCCTCCACTTT. Protein sequence: CASIPTANYNSPLHF. The genes are TRBV19 and TRBJ1-6, with D possibly TRBD1 on 5 matching bases. The V and J ends lost 7 bases and 3 bases respectively, with 13 bases between them. Germline CDR1 LNHDA, CDR2 SQIVND (reference sequence). The CDR3 runs 15 residues.

The chain has TRBV5-4 and TRBJ2-2; D might be TRBD1 (6 bases). CDR1 and CDR2 from the germline V gene are SGHNT and YYREEE (reference sequence). Between the trimmed V and J ends, which lost 3 bases and 6 bases, there was a span of 15 bases. The CDR3 is made up of 15 amino acids. As DNA, the CDR3 is TGTGCCAGCAGCTCATCAAAGACAGGCGCCGGGGAGCTGTTTTTT. Translated, it gives CASSSSKTGAGELFF.

The chain is built from TRBV24-1 and TRBJ2-2; tentative D call: TRBD2 (5 bases). With 5 bases removed from V and 1 base from J, the gap between germline ends came to 13 bases. The CDR3 covers 16 residues. Germline V gene lookup returns CDR1 KGHDR and CDR2 SFDVKD. The CDR3 sequence: CATSGPGRENTGELFF. The CDR3 bases are TGTGCCACCAGTGGGCCCGGACGGGAGAACACCGGGGAGCTGTTTTTT.

The chain combines TRBV6-5 with TRBJ1-2, with 7 positions matching TRBD1. Germline CDR1 reads MNHEY; CDR2 reads SVGAGI. There are 11 residues in the CDR3. The junction had 4 bases not matched to a gene; V was cut back by 7 bases and J by 8 bases. The CDR3 DNA reads TGTGCCAGCAACCGAGGGGGCGGCTACACCTTC. Its protein is CASNRGGGYTF.

V is TRBV18 and J is TRBJ1-4, with 8 bases that match TRBD1. CDR3 length: 16 amino acids. Germline V gene sequence: CDR1 KGHSH, CDR2 LQKENI. V was clipped by 3 bases and J by 0 bases; unmatched bases: 3. CDR3 sequence (DNA): TGTGCCAGCTCACCCCGACAGGGGTCAACTAATGAAAAACTGTTTTTT. Its protein product is CASSPRQGSTNEKLFF.

This clone was seen just once. The V call is TRBV9, the J call TRBJ2-3, with D unresolved. Between the trimmed V and J ends, which lost 0 bases and 5 bases, there was a span of 16 bases. This CDR3 is 16 amino acids long. Germline V gives CDR1 SGDLS, CDR2 YYNGEE. Here the CDR3 DNA reads TGTGCCAGCAGCGTAGGGCCGAGTGAGGTAGGAGATACGCAGTATTTT. As protein: CASSVGPSEVGDTQYF.

The V gene is TRBV15, the J gene TRBJ2-7; the match to TRBD1 covers 10 bases. Unmatched junction bases numbered 5, after V lost 0 bases and J lost 3 bases. CDR3 size: 16 residues. Germline-derived CDR1 and CDR2 are LNHNV and YYDKDF (reference sequence). In DNA form, the CDR3 reads TGTGCCACCAGCAGAGACCGAGGACAGGGGGGCTACGAGCAGTACGTC. Residues: CATSRDRGQGGYEQYV.

The chain carries TRBV6-4 and TRBJ2-7; maybe TRBD1 (6 bases). Trimming took off 10 bases at V and 6 bases at J, with 13 bases between the two ends. From germline, CDR1 is MRHNA and CDR2 SNTAGT. This CDR3 has 11 residues. The CDR3 protein is CATKGRGEQYV. CDR3 coding DNA: TGTGCCACCAAGGGCAGGGGCGAGCAGTACGTC.

The V gene is TRBV6-7, the J gene TRBJ2-7; a weak D match, TRBD2 (7 bases). TRBV6-7 is recorded as an ORF, its role being uncertain. Trimming removed 8 bases from V and 2 bases from J, with 13 bases in between. The CDR3 loop spans 13 amino acids. The DNA of the CDR3 is TGTGCCAGCCTTGGGGGGGCGGCCTACGAGCAGTACTTC. Protein product: CASLGGAAYEQYF.

This clone was detected once. This chain uses TRBV14 with TRBJ2-7; 9 positions agree with TRBD1. CDR1 SGHDN and CDR2 FVKESK come from the germline V gene. The CDR3 consists of 16 residues. V shed 1 base and J 4 bases; nucleotides not matched to a gene: 8. The CDR3 sequence is CASSQGLGQGSYEQYF. The CDR3 region has the DNA TGTGCCAGCAGCCAAGGTCTAGGACAGGGGTCGTACGAGCAGTACTTC.

V is TRBV5-5 and J is TRBJ2-7; 7 nucleotides match TRBD1. This CDR3 contains 12 residues. Germline V gene lookup returns CDR1 SGHKS and CDR2 YYEKEE (reference sequence). V lost 6 bases to trimming and J lost 7 bases; unmatched junction nucleotides: 7. CDR3 loop: CASTGQAEEQYF. The DNA of the CDR3 is TGTGCCAGCACCGGACAGGCGGAAGAGCAGTACTTC.

Note on this clone: Distinct nucleotide sequences in the sample also encode this CDR3. V is TRBV6-6 and J is TRBJ2-2, with 7 bases lining up with TRBD2. Germline-derived CDR1 and CDR2 are MNHNY and SVGAGI (reference sequence). The V and J ends lost 0 bases and 1 base, in that order; junction bases with no gene match: 2. There are 16 residues in the CDR3. The CDR3 region is CASSYSGGGNTGELFF. DNA for the CDR3: TGTGCCAGCAGTTACTCCGGCGGGGGGAACACCGGGGAGCTGTTTTTT.

This chain links TRBV7-6 with TRBJ2-3; 11 bases agree with TRBD2. The CDR3 consists of 17 residues. Germline CDR1 and CDR2: SGHVS and FNYEAQ. Unmatched junction bases numbered 6, after V lost 2 bases and J lost 2 bases. The CDR3 protein is CASSLSTSGDLTDTQYF. CDR3 DNA sequence: TGTGCCAGCAGCTTATCGACTAGCGGGGACCTCACAGATACGCAGTATTTT.

The V gene is TRBV11-2, the J gene TRBJ2-1; TRBD2 aligns across 9 bases. V dropped 3 bases and J dropped 5; count of bases not matched to a gene: 5. Germline CDR1 and CDR2: SGHAT and FQNNGV. The CDR3 loop spans 15 amino acids. CDR3 residues: CASSLMTSGHNEQFF. CDR3 DNA sequence: TGTGCCAGCAGCTTGATGACTAGCGGACACAATGAGCAGTTCTTC.

The chain carries TRBV19 and TRBJ2-2; a weak D match, TRBD2 (5 bases). This CDR3 comprises 14 residues. Trimming shortened V by 6 bases and J by 9 bases, and 17 bases separated the two germline ends. The germline V gene encodes CDR1 LNHDA and CDR2 SQIVND (reference sequence). For the CDR3, the DNA is TGTGCCAGTAGGACTACGGAGGCGGATAGGGAGCTGTTTTTT. Protein product: CASRTTEADRELFF.